Following are 20 T cell receptor beta chains from one sample sequenced in a study of blood T cell repertoires in COVID-19. Using immunoSEQ multiplex PCR, the repertoire was profiled, and TCRdb retains in-frame clones only, with some absent. The sample includes about 180,000 clones, 60% to 80% of them seen just once. The sequenced material came from peripheral blood. The receptors originated from a woman between 65 and 79 years old with acute or convalescent COVID-19.

V gene TRBV2 combines with J gene TRBJ1-6, with TRBD1 matching 11 bases. Unmatched junction bases numbered 2, after V lost 6 bases and J lost 10 bases. CDR3 length: 13 residues. Germline V gene sequence: CDR1 SNHLY, CDR2 FYNNEI. The CDR3 region is CASRGDRGSPLHF. CDR3 DNA: TGTGCCAGCAGGGGGGACAGGGGGTCACCCCTCCACTTT. Complete variable domain (other parts from reference TRBV2 and TRBJ1-6): EPEVTQTPSHQVTQMGQEVILRCVPISNHLYFYWYRQILGQKVEFLVSFYNNEISEKSEIFDDQFSVERPDGSNFTLKIRSTKLEDSAMYFCASRGDRGSPLHFGNGTRLTVT.

This chain joins TRBV14 and TRBJ2-6; tentatively, D is TRBD1 (5 bases). Germline loops: CDR1 SGHDN, CDR2 FVKESK. The germline V and J ends were trimmed by 1 base and 0 bases, with 16 bases remaining between them. This CDR3 is built from 19 residues. For the CDR3, the DNA is TGTGCCAGCAGCCAAGGAAAAAAAGGGGCCCTCTCTGGGGCCAACGTCCTGACTTTC. Encoded protein: CASSQGKKGALSGANVLTF.

The rearrangement links TRBV5-1 to TRBJ2-1, with D unresolved. V dropped 4 bases and J dropped 5 bases, with 13 bases sitting between them. The germline gives CDR1 SGHRS, CDR2 YFSETQ. This CDR3 is built from 14 residues. CDR3 sequence (DNA): TGCGCCAGCAGCCCCACCCCCTCTAACAATGAGCAGTTCTTC. It codes for CASSPTPSNNEQFF.

This chain joins TRBV12-3 or TRBV12-4 and TRBJ1-1; D not certain. This CDR3 is 13 amino acids long. V was shortened by 4 bases and J by 2 bases, with 8 bases between the two germline ends. As DNA, the CDR3 is TGTGCCAGCAGTTGGTACAGCAACACTGAAGCTTTCTTT. It yields the protein CASSWYSNTEAFF.

CDR3 bases: TGCGCCAGCAGCTTACAACCCAGGGGCACTAATGAAAAACTGTTTTTT. Encoded protein: CASSLQPRGTNEKLFF. This chain connects TRBV5-1 to TRBJ1-4, with a weak D call TRBD1 (6 bases). Trimming stripped 2 bases from V and 2 bases from J, with 13 bases between. From germline, CDR1 is SGHRS and CDR2 YFSETQ. CDR3 size: 16 residues.

This sequence joins TRBV3-1 (or the pseudogene TRBV3-2) and TRBJ1-1; TRBD1 might be the D (6 bases). The CDR3 loop spans 14 amino acids. With 4 bases removed from V and 4 bases from J, the gap between germline ends came to 13 bases. Germline lookup yields CDR1 LGHDT and CDR2 YNNKEL (reference sequence). The CDR3 loop is CASSREGQSTEAFF. Here the CDR3 DNA reads TGTGCCAGCAGCCGGGAGGGACAAAGCACTGAAGCTTTCTTT.

This chain links TRBV29-1 with TRBJ1-1; perhaps TRBD1 as D (5 bases). This CDR3 region has 12 residues. Germline V gene data show CDR1 as SQVTM and CDR2 as ANQGSEA. Trimming removed 4 bases at V and 6 bases at J, with 12 bases between. DNA of the CDR3: TGCAGCGTTGGCCCAGGGAGGTCTGAAGCTTTCTTT. Translation: CSVGPGRSEAFF.

This chain joins TRBV6-5 and TRBJ2-3; 9 bases fit TRBD1. The germline V gene encodes CDR1 MNHEY and CDR2 SVGAGI. The CDR3 totals 14 residues. The ends lost 6 bases at V and 5 bases at J; junction bases unmatched: 6. The chain's CDR3 is CASSLQGAEDTQYF. The CDR3 nucleotides are TGTGCCAGCAGCTTACAGGGGGCGGAAGATACGCAGTATTTT.

The chain combines TRBV19 with TRBJ1-1; perhaps TRBD1 as D (6 bases). Germline CDR1 and CDR2: LNHDA and SQIVND (reference sequence). The CDR3 has 10 amino acids. V lost 10 bases, J lost 5 bases, and 8 bases lay in between. The CDR3 region is CATRGTEAFF. The CDR3 DNA reads as TGTGCCACCAGGGGTACTGAAGCTTTCTTT. Full variable domain (missing parts from reference TRBV19 and TRBJ1-1): DGGITQSPKYLFRKEGQNVTLSCEQNLNHDAMYWYRQDPGQGLRLIYYSQIVNDFQKGDIAEGYSVSREKKESFPLTVTSAQKNPTAFYLCATRGTEAFFGQGTRLTVV.

The rearrangement uses TRBV7-2 and TRBJ2-7; TRBD1 matches at 9 bases. This CDR3 is built from 16 residues. V lost 5 bases and J lost 3; bases outside the gene matches: 11. The germline V gene has CDR1 SGHTA and CDR2 FQGNSA. CDR3 DNA sequence: TGTGCCAGCAGCCTTGACCCGGGACAGGGCCTCTACGAGCAGTACTTC. Protein sequence: CASSLDPGQGLYEQYF.

This clone has just one count. The chain uses TRBV3-1 (or the pseudogene TRBV3-2) and TRBJ2-1; D unclear. The CDR3 runs 13 residues. The germline V and J ends were trimmed by 0 bases and 9 bases, with 9 bases remaining between them. Germline CDR1 reads LGHDT; CDR2 reads YNNKEL (reference sequence). In DNA form, the CDR3 reads TGTGCCAGCAGCCAAGATAGAGGAGTTGAGCAGTTCTTC. It translates to CASSQDRGVEQFF.

J is TRBJ2-1 and V is TRBV2; 16 bases fit TRBD2. The V segment lost 3 bases and the J segment 10 bases; nucleotides outside the gene matches: 3. Looked up from germline, CDR1 is SNHLY and CDR2 is FYNNEI. This CDR3 contains 15 residues. The DNA for the CDR3 is TGTGCCAGCAGTGAGGGACTAGCGGGAGGGGACGAGCAGTTCTTC. Its protein is CASSEGLAGGDEQFF.

The chain is built from TRBV30 and TRBJ2-5; D gene ambiguous. The germline gives CDR1 GTSNPN, CDR2 SVGIG (reference sequence). V lost 3 bases to trimming and J lost 4 bases, with 12 bases between them. This CDR3 has 13 residues. The CDR3 nucleotides are TGTGCCTGGAGGGAGCCCCCCCCAGAGACCCAGTACTTC. Translating gives CAWREPPPETQYF.

In this sample, this clone turned up many times. The chain joins TRBV5-1 to TRBJ2-7, with TRBD1 matching over 9 bases. Germline-derived CDR1 and CDR2 are SGHRS and YFSETQ. The CDR3 length is 17 residues. The J segment lost 5 bases and the V segment lost 4 bases, leaving 16 bases of the junction unmatched. CDR3 DNA: TGCGCCAGCAGCCCTGCCGGGACAGGGAAAAACGAAGACGAGCAGTACTTC. Protein product: CASSPAGTGKNEDEQYF. The whole variable domain, filled in from reference TRBV5-1 and TRBJ2-7, reads KAGVTQTPRYLIKTRGQQVTLSCSPISGHRSVSWYQQTPGQGLQFLFEYFSETQRNKGNFPGRFSGRQFSNSRSEMNVSTLELGDSALYLCASSPAGTGKNEDEQYFGPGTRLTVT.

The chain links TRBV5-1 to TRBJ2-2; 7 bases are a match to TRBD1. There are 14 residues in the CDR3. Germline V gene sequence: CDR1 SGHRS, CDR2 YFSETQ. V lost 3 bases to trimming and J lost 3 bases; unmatched junction nucleotides: 2. CDR3 in amino acids: CASSSQGYTGELFF. The CDR3 bases are TGCGCCAGCAGCTCACAGGGGTACACCGGGGAGCTGTTTTTT. Based on the CDR3 plus reference TRBV5-1 and TRBJ2-2, the full variable domain is KAGVTQTPRYLIKTRGQQVTLSCSPISGHRSVSWYQQTPGQGLQFLFEYFSETQRNKGNFPGRFSGRQFSNSRSEMNVSTLELGDSALYLCASSSQGYTGELFFGEGSRLTVL.

This chain connects TRBV30 to TRBJ1-4, with D possibly being TRBD1 (6 bases). Germline loops: CDR1 GTSNPN, CDR2 SVGIG (reference sequence). V lost 6 bases to trimming and J lost 0 bases, with 14 bases between them. This CDR3 comprises 15 residues. CDR3 DNA sequence: TGTGCCTGTGGAGGACAGCCCGCAACTAATGAAAAACTGTTTTTT. Translated: CACGGQPATNEKLFF.

The V and J genes are TRBV19 and TRBJ1-1; no clear D. CDR1 and CDR2 (germline): LNHDA, SQIVND (reference sequence). V shed 0 bases and J shed 6 bases, with 8 bases lying between them. CDR3 size: 13 residues. This CDR3 reads CASSIDWGAEAFF. Written as DNA, the CDR3 is TGTGCCAGTAGTATAGATTGGGGAGCTGAAGCTTTCTTT.

V and J are TRBV5-1 and TRBJ1-1; the match to TRBD1 covers 9 bases. V trimming: 2 bases; J trimming: 10 bases; junction bases outside the gene matches: 15. This CDR3 spans 16 amino acids. The germline CDR1 and CDR2 sequences are SGHRS and YFSETQ. CDR3 DNA: TGCGCCAGCAGCTTAGGGGGGACAGGGTCGAATAATGCAGCTTTCTTT. Its protein is CASSLGGTGSNNAAFF.

The V gene is TRBV29-1, the J gene TRBJ2-2; weak D call: TRBD2 (6 bases). Germline V gene lookup returns CDR1 SQVTM and CDR2 ANQGSEA. The CDR3 is 14 amino acids. Trimming removed 6 bases from V and 1 base from J, with 12 bases in between. CDR3 protein: CSVYDGGNTGELFF. CDR3 sequence (DNA): TGCAGCGTCTACGACGGGGGGAACACCGGGGAGCTGTTTTTT.

The chain links TRBV5-1 to TRBJ2-3, with 7 nucleotides matching TRBD1. Germline-derived CDR1 and CDR2 are SGHRS and YFSETQ. The CDR3 length is 14 residues. With V trimmed by 4 bases and J by 1 base, 3 bases remained unmatched. DNA for the CDR3: TGCGCCAGCAGCACAACAGGGGGCACAGATACGCAGTATTTT. This sequence encodes CASSTTGGTDTQYF.